This passage covers 19 T cell receptor beta chains from one sample sequenced in a study of Tregs in tolerant kidney transplant recipients (dated by TCRdb to about 2019). The sample's time point label, decoded: blood sample drawn before combined kidney and bone marrow transplant. Library prep was done by the immunoSEQ multiplex PCR assay. The source is immuneACCESS, and TCRdb retained only in-frame sequences with V and J called. Part of the clones is not carried over; for the studies checked, unresolved V genes explain less than half of this, and the remainder is unexplained. A total of 100,000 to 120,000 clones appear in this sample, nearly 90% of them only once. Jointly, the top ten make up roughly 0.31% of the sample. The specimen was CD4+ T cells from blood, collected before the transplant. The receptors stem from a human donor who received a combined kidney and bone marrow transplant.

The chain employs TRBV7-2 and TRBJ1-5, with TRBD1 matching over 10 bases. The ends lost 5 bases at V and 7 bases at J; junction bases unmatched: 5. Looked up from germline, CDR1 is SGHTA and CDR2 is FQGNSA. This CDR3 comprises 14 residues. The CDR3 sequence is CASSRQGAGQPQHF. CDR3 sequence (DNA): TGTGCCAGCAGCAGACAGGGGGCTGGACAGCCCCAGCATTTT.

This chain links TRBV7-2 with TRBJ1-1; a possible D gene is TRBD1 (6 bases). The CDR3 covers 15 residues. Germline lookup yields CDR1 SGHTA and CDR2 FQGNSA. V was trimmed by 5 bases and J by 1 base, leaving 14 bases between them. This CDR3 reads CASSLYPGQNTEAFF. DNA for the CDR3: TGTGCCAGCAGCCTTTACCCGGGACAGAACACTGAAGCTTTCTTT. Full variable domain (missing parts from reference TRBV7-2 and TRBJ1-1): GAGVSQSPSNKVTEKGKDVELRCDPISGHTALYWYRQSLGQGLEFLIYFQGNSAPDKSGLPSDRFSAERTGGSVSTLTIQRTQQEDSAVYLCASSLYPGQNTEAFFGQGTRLTVV.

The CDR3 spells CAISGGVGTEAFF. Written as DNA, the CDR3 is TGTGCCATCAGTGGAGGAGTAGGAACTGAAGCTTTCTTT. This chain uses TRBV10-3 with TRBJ1-1; D unclear. Germline V gives CDR1 ENHRY, CDR2 SYGVKD. V was pared by 4 bases and J by 5 bases, with 11 bases between. The CDR3 covers 13 residues.

V usage is TRBV7-9 and J usage is TRBJ2-1, with D perhaps TRBD1 (6 bases). The germline V gene has CDR1 SEHNR and CDR2 FQNEAQ (reference sequence). V shed 2 bases and J shed 7 bases, with 15 bases lying between them. The CDR3 runs to 15 residues. CDR3 coding DNA: TGTGCCAGCAGCTTATCAGGGGCGGCTGGAAATGAGCAGTTCTTC. It translates to CASSLSGAAGNEQFF.

J is TRBJ1-5 and V is TRBV9; D call uncertain. The CDR3 has 12 residues. Trimming took 0 bases from V and 5 from J, leaving 3 bases between them. CDR1 SGDLS and CDR2 YYNGEE come from the germline V gene. The CDR3 DNA follows: TGTGCCAGCAGCGTAGCCGATCAGCCCCAGCATTTT. Amino acid sequence: CASSVADQPQHF.

This chain links TRBV29-1 with TRBJ2-3, with 9 bases identical to TRBD2. This CDR3 has 14 amino acids. Germline V gene data show CDR1 as SQVTM and CDR2 as ANQGSEA. Unmatched junction bases numbered 9, after V lost 8 bases and J lost 3 bases. The DNA of the CDR3 is TGCAGCACCACAGAGCGGGAGGTTACAGATACGCAGTATTTT. Translated, it gives CSTTEREVTDTQYF.

The DNA for the CDR3 is TGCAGCGTCGATAGCGGGAGGGGGCAAGAGACCCAGTACTTC. This codes for CSVDSGRGQETQYF. This chain links TRBV29-1 with TRBJ2-5; 11 positions match TRBD2. V trimming: 6 bases; J trimming: 2 bases; junction bases outside the gene matches: 5. The CDR3 is 14 amino acids. The germline V gene encodes CDR1 SQVTM and CDR2 ANQGSEA.

This clone has a single count. The chain couples TRBV5-1 to TRBJ2-2; 8 nucleotides match TRBD1. CDR3 length: 14 residues. Germline CDR1 reads SGHRS; CDR2 reads YFSETQ. V shed 2 bases, J shed 6 bases, and the junction held 3 bases outside the gene matches. As DNA, the CDR3 is TGCGCCAGCAGCTTAGTACAGGGGGCCGGGGAGCTGTTTTTT. Amino acid sequence: CASSLVQGAGELFF.

This chain links TRBV6-4 with TRBJ2-2, with 13 nucleotides matching TRBD2. The CDR3 is 18 residues long. V lost 6 bases and J lost 6; bases outside the gene matches: 13. Germline CDR1 and CDR2: MRHNA and SNTAGT. For the CDR3, the DNA is TGTGCCAGCAGAAATACGGGACTAGCGGGATTCCTTCCCGGGGAGCTGTTTTTT. Its protein product is CASRNTGLAGFLPGELFF.

The chain links TRBV18 to TRBJ1-1, with a tentative D call TRBD1 (6 bases). The CDR3 spans 14 residues. Trimming removed 3 bases at V and 4 bases at J, with 12 bases between. Germline values: CDR1 KGHSH, CDR2 LQKENI. The CDR3 protein is CASSPPGGATEAFF. CDR3 coding DNA: TGTGCCAGCTCACCCCCTGGGGGCGCCACTGAAGCTTTCTTT.

The chain links TRBV6-1 to TRBJ1-2; tentative D call: TRBD1 (6 bases). CDR1 MNHNS and CDR2 SASEGT come from the germline V gene. This CDR3 region has 14 residues. Trimming shortened V by 4 bases and J by 2 bases, and 11 bases separated the two germline ends. This chain's CDR3 is CASSAGTPNYGYTF. DNA of the CDR3: TGTGCCAGCAGTGCCGGGACACCAAACTATGGCTACACCTTC.

The gene calls are TRBV19 and TRBJ1-5; 7 positions match TRBD1. V shed 1 base, J shed 2 bases, and the junction held 2 bases outside the gene matches. Per the germline V gene, CDR1 is LNHDA and CDR2 is SQIVND (reference sequence). This CDR3 region has 15 residues. The CDR3 DNA reads as TGTGCCAGTAGTATAGTAGACAGGGGCAATCAGCCCCAGCATTTT. It yields the protein CASSIVDRGNQPQHF.

The chain employs TRBV16 and TRBJ2-7; D is perhaps TRBD1 (5 bases). V was clipped by 1 base and J by 5 bases, with 12 bases between them. The CDR3 has 14 residues. Germline CDR1 reads KGHSY; CDR2 reads FQNENV. CDR3 in DNA: TGTGCCAGCAGCCAATGGAGCGCAGGGAACGAGCAGTACTTC. This sequence encodes CASSQWSAGNEQYF.

In this sample, this clone turned up once. This chain links TRBV5-5 with TRBJ2-1, with TRBD1 matching 8 bases. Trimming cost V 4 bases and J 3 bases; bases outside gene matches: 12. The germline V gene encodes CDR1 SGHKS and CDR2 YYEKEE (reference sequence). There are 17 residues in the CDR3. This chain's CDR3 is CASSLLNQGAIYNEQFF. As DNA, the CDR3 is TGTGCCAGCAGCCTACTTAATCAGGGGGCTATCTACAATGAGCAGTTCTTC.

In this sample, this clone turned up once. The V call is TRBV28, the J call TRBJ2-7, with 7 bases lining up with TRBD1. V shed 3 bases, J shed 2 bases, and the junction held 7 bases outside the gene matches. The CDR3 is made up of 15 amino acids. Germline V lookup: CDR1 MDHEN, CDR2 SYDVKM. As DNA, the CDR3 is TGTGCCAGCAGTTTGTACGACAGGGCCGCCTACGAGCAGTACTTC. Translated, it gives CASSLYDRAAYEQYF.

The genes are TRBV5-4 and TRBJ2-7; D is possibly TRBD1 (6 bases). The germline V gene has CDR1 SGHNT and CDR2 YYREEE (reference sequence). CDR3 length: 15 amino acids. V was trimmed by 6 bases and J by 2 bases, leaving 18 bases between them. CDR3 DNA sequence: TGTGCCAGCACCCTCGGACAGAGGGGTACCTACGAGCAGTACTTC. Translating gives CASTLGQRGTYEQYF.

The gene calls are TRBV9 and TRBJ2-1; tentative D call: TRBD1 (6 bases). This CDR3 has 15 residues. With 0 bases removed from V and 9 bases from J, the gap between germline ends came to 16 bases. CDR1 is SGDLS, CDR2 YYNGEE, per germline. The CDR3, as DNA: TGTGCCAGCAGCGTAGTGCCAGGGGCGATCGGTGAGCAGTTCTTC. Amino acids: CASSVVPGAIGEQFF.

This rearrangement joins TRBV30 to TRBJ1-5, with 8 bases that match TRBD1. There are 13 residues in the CDR3. Losses at the gene ends were 5 bases for V and 4 bases for J; bases not matched to a gene: 4. Germline-derived CDR1 and CDR2 are GTSNPN and SVGIG (reference sequence). CDR3 in amino acids: CAWADRGNQPQHF. DNA of the CDR3: TGTGCCTGGGCAGACAGGGGTAATCAGCCCCAGCATTTT.

The gene calls are TRBV6-1 and TRBJ1-1; 12 bases match TRBD1. V lost 4 bases and J lost 11; bases outside the gene matches: 11. The length of the CDR3 is 15 residues. Germline V gene data show CDR1 as MNHNS and CDR2 as SASEGT. This chain's CDR3 is CASSGYDGTGGLAFF. The CDR3 nucleotides are TGTGCCAGCAGTGGCTATGACGGGACAGGGGGCTTGGCTTTCTTT.